Listed here are 29 T cell receptor beta chains from one sample, sequenced in a study of blood T cell repertoires in COVID-19. Sequencing was performed with immunoSEQ multiplex PCR; in TCRdb, only in-frame clones are kept and a portion is missing. Seen here are 200,000 to 250,000 clones, about four fifths observed once, and the top ten hold 2% to 2.5%. The sample comprised peripheral blood. The receptors originated from a woman aged 60-70 years with acute or convalescent COVID-19.

This rearrangement joins TRBV21-1 to TRBJ1-4; the table's TRBD1 call for D was not verified on the DNA. TRBV21-1 is a pseudogene. The CDR3 contains 18 residues. The CDR3 DNA sequence: TGTGCCAGCAGCAAAGTTGGGGACAGGCAAGCAACTAATGAAAAACTGTTTTTT. Translation: CASSKVGDRQATNEKLFF.

The V call is TRBV3-1 (or the pseudogene TRBV3-2), the J call TRBJ2-2; 10 nucleotides match TRBD2. This CDR3 region has 15 residues. The germline V gene has CDR1 LGHDT and CDR2 YNNKEL (reference sequence). J lost 7 bases, V lost 5 bases, and 7 bases had no gene match. The CDR3 region is CASSYSGGVVGELFF. The DNA of the CDR3 is TGTGCCAGCAGCTACAGCGGGGGGGTTGTCGGGGAGCTGTTTTTT.

The chain couples TRBV7-3 to TRBJ1-5; D remains unclear. The germline V gene encodes CDR1 SGHTA and CDR2 FQGTGA. This CDR3 is built from 16 residues. V gave up 5 bases and J gave up 0 bases, with 14 bases separating them. The CDR3 coding sequence is TGTGCCAGCAGCCCACCTCGGAGGATTAGCAATCAGCCCCAGCATTTT. Encoded protein: CASSPPRRISNQPQHF.

V is TRBV7-8 and J is TRBJ2-7, with TRBD1 matching 7 bases. V shed 5 bases, J shed 0 bases, and the junction held 7 bases outside the gene matches. The CDR3 has 15 amino acids. Germline-derived CDR1 and CDR2 are SGHVS and FQNEAQ. The DNA of the CDR3 is TGTGCCAGCAGCATCCACAGGGGCCCCTCCTACGAGCAGTACTTC. Translation: CASSIHRGPSYEQYF.

V gene TRBV3-1 (or the pseudogene TRBV3-2) combines with J gene TRBJ1-5; TRBD1 might be the D (5 bases). The V and J ends lost 4 bases and 6 bases respectively, with 10 bases between them. The V gene's germline CDR1 is LGHDT and CDR2 YNNKEL (reference sequence). The CDR3 sequence is 13 residues long. In nucleotides, the CDR3 is TGTGCCAGCAGCCTGGGGGGGAGTCAGCCCCAGCATTTT. Its protein is CASSLGGSQPQHF.

The CDR3 region is CASSISPSGSASDTQYF. The DNA of the CDR3 is TGTGCCAGTAGTATATCTCCTAGCGGCAGTGCCTCAGATACGCAGTATTTT. The rearrangement links TRBV19 to TRBJ2-3; 7 bases align to TRBD2. The CDR3 runs 17 residues. Per germline, CDR1 LNHDA and CDR2 SQIVND (reference sequence). V lost 2 bases to trimming and J lost 4 bases; unmatched junction nucleotides: 12.

The chain uses TRBV6-6 and TRBJ2-6; D is uncertain. Germline CDR1 and CDR2: MNHNY and SVGAGI (reference sequence). The length of the CDR3 is 15 residues. The V end lost 5 bases, the J end lost 0 bases, and 8 bases lay between the germline ends. The CDR3 region is CASSAGASGANVLTF. CDR3 nucleotides: TGTGCCAGCAGTGCAGGTGCCTCTGGGGCCAACGTCCTGACTTTC.

The V gene is TRBV6-5, the J gene TRBJ1-1, with 7 bases identical to TRBD1. Germline V gene sequence: CDR1 MNHEY, CDR2 SVGAGI. CDR3 length: 15 residues. Trimming took 6 bases from V and 1 from J; bases not matched to a gene: 8. In DNA form, the CDR3 reads TGTGCCAGCAGACGCACCGGGACAGCGAACACTGAAGCTTTCTTT. This codes for CASRRTGTANTEAFF.

The rearrangement uses TRBV7-2 and TRBJ2-1, with 8 nucleotides matching TRBD2. CDR1 and CDR2 (germline): SGHTA, FQGNSA. The ends lost 11 bases at V and 8 bases at J; junction bases unmatched: 8. The CDR3 has 12 residues. The CDR3 loop reads CAARGGAHEQFF. The CDR3 region has the DNA TGTGCCGCCCGGGGGGGGGCCCATGAGCAGTTCTTC.

The genes are TRBV21-1 and TRBJ2-1; the DNA was not used to check the table's D call, TRBD2. TRBV21-1 is tagged as a pseudogene. This CDR3 is built from 15 residues. The CDR3 region is CASSKVSRSCNEQFF. CDR3 DNA: TGTGCCAGCAGCAAAGTATCTAGAAGTTGCAATGAGCAGTTCTTC.

For the CDR3, the DNA is TGCGCCAGCAGCCTAACGGACAGGGGGAATGAAAAACTGTTTTTT. This encodes CASSLTDRGNEKLFF. The chain couples TRBV4-1 to TRBJ1-4; the match to TRBD1 covers 10 bases. The J segment lost 5 bases and the V segment lost 4 bases, leaving 4 bases of the junction unmatched. The length of the CDR3 is 15 residues. Germline V gives CDR1 MGHRA, CDR2 YSYEKL.

V usage is TRBV6-5 and J usage is TRBJ2-5; 10 nucleotides line up with TRBD2. Looked up from germline, CDR1 is MNHEY and CDR2 is SVGAGI. This CDR3 spans 14 amino acids. J lost 5 bases, V lost 5 bases, and 5 bases had no gene match. The CDR3 coding sequence is TGTGCCAGCAGTCGCCAGACTAGCGGGGAGACCCAGTACTTC. Its protein product is CASSRQTSGETQYF.

The rearrangement links TRBV15 to TRBJ1-5; D is perhaps TRBD1 (5 bases). V lost 0 bases to trimming and J lost 2 bases, with 8 bases between them. The CDR3 has 15 amino acids. Germline CDR1 and CDR2: LNHNV and YYDKDF (reference sequence). CDR3 loop: CATSRDRVGNQPQHF. CDR3 nucleotides: TGTGCCACCAGCAGAGACAGGGTTGGCAATCAGCCCCAGCATTTT.

The V gene is TRBV4-1, the J gene TRBJ2-1; D is ambiguous. Germline lookup yields CDR1 MGHRA and CDR2 YSYEKL. V lost 1 base, J lost 4 bases, and 5 bases lay in between. The CDR3 covers 13 residues. Written as DNA, the CDR3 is TGCGCCAGCAGCCAAGGAGTTTACAATGAGCAGTTCTTC. It translates to CASSQGVYNEQFF.

The rearrangement links TRBV5-1 to TRBJ1-2; a possible D gene is TRBD1 (5 bases). The CDR3 sequence is 15 residues long. Deletions cut 4 bases from V and 0 bases from J, with 13 bases between. CDR1 and CDR2 from the germline V gene are SGHRS and YFSETQ. CDR3 bases: TGCGCCAGCAGCAAGGGGACTGAGACTAACTATGGCTACACCTTC. Translated: CASSKGTETNYGYTF.

The chain is built from TRBV5-6 and TRBJ1-1; maybe TRBD1 (6 bases). The CDR3 covers 12 residues. CDR1 is SGHDT and CDR2 is YYEEEE in the germline V gene. Trimming took 1 base from V and 10 from J, leaving 11 bases between them. CDR3 DNA sequence: TGTGCCAGCAGCTTGAGAGGCAGGGGAGCTTTCTTT. This encodes CASSLRGRGAFF.

The gene calls are TRBV19 and TRBJ1-1; TRBD1 matches at 8 bases. Germline CDR1 LNHDA, CDR2 SQIVND (reference sequence). The CDR3 sequence is 14 residues long. Germline trimming cut 6 bases from V and 5 bases from J; bases unmatched to any gene: 8. CDR3: CASRPDRAKTEAFF. The CDR3 coding sequence is TGTGCCAGTAGGCCGGACAGGGCGAAAACTGAAGCTTTCTTT.

The chain couples TRBV5-5 to TRBJ2-1; the D gene is possibly TRBD1 (6 bases). V shed 4 bases and J shed 0 bases, with 11 bases lying between them. The germline V gene encodes CDR1 SGHKS and CDR2 YYEKEE (reference sequence). The CDR3 consists of 15 residues. The CDR3 DNA follows: TGTGCCAGCAGCATGGTAGGGGGCTCCTACAATGAGCAGTTCTTC. Translation gives CASSMVGGSYNEQFF.

J is TRBJ1-1 and V is TRBV5-5; D gene uncertain. The CDR3 is 15 residues long. Germline V gene sequence: CDR1 SGHKS, CDR2 YYEKEE (reference sequence). The V end was cut by 0 bases, the J end by 1 base, with 10 bases between. As DNA, the CDR3 is TGTGCCAGCAGCTTGGTGGGCACTTCGAACACTGAAGCTTTCTTT. Protein product: CASSLVGTSNTEAFF.

The chain carries TRBV7-6 and TRBJ2-3; 7 bases map to TRBD2. Germline loops: CDR1 SGHVS, CDR2 FNYEAQ. The CDR3 spans 17 residues. Germline trimming cut 5 bases from V and 2 bases from J; bases unmatched to any gene: 13. The CDR3 reads CASSERPGGPLTDTQYF. In DNA form, the CDR3 reads TGTGCCAGCAGCGAGAGGCCGGGGGGTCCCCTCACAGATACGCAGTATTTT.

V gene TRBV12-3 or TRBV12-4 combines with J gene TRBJ2-7; D gene uncertain. The CDR3 sequence is 11 residues long. Trimming removed 3 bases from V and 4 bases from J, with 4 bases in between. The CDR3 DNA is TGTGCCAGCAGTTTCAGTTACGAGCAGTACTTC. Its protein is CASSFSYEQYF.

The gene calls are TRBV18 and TRBJ2-3; TRBD1 matches 8 bases. The length of the CDR3 is 14 residues. V was clipped by 8 bases and J by 3 bases; unmatched bases: 7. The germline V gene encodes CDR1 KGHSH and CDR2 LQKENI. The CDR3 loop is CASQDRVRTDTQYF. In nucleotides, the CDR3 is TGTGCCAGCCAGGACAGGGTGAGGACAGATACGCAGTATTTT.

As DNA, the CDR3 is TGTGCCAGCAGCTTAGCAGAGGGTTTATCTGGAAACACCATATATTTT. It yields the protein CASSLAEGLSGNTIYF. This sequence joins TRBV7-9 and TRBJ1-3; the D is unclear. Trimming left V 0 bases short and J 1 base short, with 10 bases between. Germline V lookup: CDR1 SEHNR, CDR2 FQNEAQ (reference sequence). The CDR3 has 16 amino acids.

This chain connects TRBV7-9 to TRBJ2-5; the D is unclear. Trimming pared 5 bases from V and 4 bases from J, leaving 11 bases between. The germline V gene has CDR1 SEHNR and CDR2 FQNEAQ (reference sequence). This CDR3 region has 13 residues. As DNA, the CDR3 is TGTGCCAGCAGCCCCATAGACATAGAGACCCAGTACTTC. It specifies CASSPIDIETQYF.

V is TRBV3-1 (or the pseudogene TRBV3-2) and J is TRBJ2-5; perhaps TRBD2 as D (6 bases). Trimming took 1 base from V and 5 from J, leaving 17 bases between them. Germline values: CDR1 LGHDT, CDR2 YNNKEL (reference sequence). CDR3 length: 16 amino acids. CDR3 in amino acids: CASSQGGRPGWETQYF. The CDR3 DNA follows: TGTGCCAGCAGCCAAGGTGGGAGGCCAGGATGGGAGACCCAGTACTTC.

This sequence joins TRBV5-6 and TRBJ2-1, with TRBD2 matching 12 bases. V was pared by 0 bases and J by 8 bases, with 6 bases of the junction left unmatched. Germline CDR1 and CDR2: SGHDT and YYEEEE. This CDR3 comprises 16 residues. For the CDR3, the DNA is TGTGCCAGCAGCTTGGGCCTAGCGGGGGGGCCCGATGAGCAGTTCTTC. It is translated as CASSLGLAGGPDEQFF.

This chain uses TRBV5-6 with TRBJ1-4; possibly TRBD1 for D (5 bases). CDR1 SGHDT and CDR2 YYEEEE come from the germline V gene. The CDR3 is 19 residues long. V dropped 2 bases and J dropped 1 base, with 21 bases sitting between them. In DNA, the CDR3 is TGTGCCAGCAGCTTTTGGGATGGGGCCGGCTTAGGAACTAATGAAAAACTGTTTTTT. Its protein is CASSFWDGAGLGTNEKLFF.

The CDR3 nucleotides are TGTGCCAGTAGTATGCAGGGCTCAACTAATGAAAAACTGTTTTTT. It specifies CASSMQGSTNEKLFF. V usage is TRBV19 and J usage is TRBJ1-4; perhaps TRBD1 as D (5 bases). V was shortened by 3 bases and J by 0 bases, with 8 bases between the two germline ends. Germline V gives CDR1 LNHDA, CDR2 SQIVND (reference sequence). The CDR3 consists of 15 residues.

The chain recombines TRBV9 with TRBJ1-2, with 8 bases matching TRBD1. V lost 3 bases, J lost 12 bases, and 4 bases stayed unmatched. The germline gives CDR1 SGDLS, CDR2 YYNGEE. CDR3 length: 11 residues. The CDR3, as DNA: TGTGCCAGCAGCGCCGACAGGGGCCACACCTTC. Its translation is CASSADRGHTF.